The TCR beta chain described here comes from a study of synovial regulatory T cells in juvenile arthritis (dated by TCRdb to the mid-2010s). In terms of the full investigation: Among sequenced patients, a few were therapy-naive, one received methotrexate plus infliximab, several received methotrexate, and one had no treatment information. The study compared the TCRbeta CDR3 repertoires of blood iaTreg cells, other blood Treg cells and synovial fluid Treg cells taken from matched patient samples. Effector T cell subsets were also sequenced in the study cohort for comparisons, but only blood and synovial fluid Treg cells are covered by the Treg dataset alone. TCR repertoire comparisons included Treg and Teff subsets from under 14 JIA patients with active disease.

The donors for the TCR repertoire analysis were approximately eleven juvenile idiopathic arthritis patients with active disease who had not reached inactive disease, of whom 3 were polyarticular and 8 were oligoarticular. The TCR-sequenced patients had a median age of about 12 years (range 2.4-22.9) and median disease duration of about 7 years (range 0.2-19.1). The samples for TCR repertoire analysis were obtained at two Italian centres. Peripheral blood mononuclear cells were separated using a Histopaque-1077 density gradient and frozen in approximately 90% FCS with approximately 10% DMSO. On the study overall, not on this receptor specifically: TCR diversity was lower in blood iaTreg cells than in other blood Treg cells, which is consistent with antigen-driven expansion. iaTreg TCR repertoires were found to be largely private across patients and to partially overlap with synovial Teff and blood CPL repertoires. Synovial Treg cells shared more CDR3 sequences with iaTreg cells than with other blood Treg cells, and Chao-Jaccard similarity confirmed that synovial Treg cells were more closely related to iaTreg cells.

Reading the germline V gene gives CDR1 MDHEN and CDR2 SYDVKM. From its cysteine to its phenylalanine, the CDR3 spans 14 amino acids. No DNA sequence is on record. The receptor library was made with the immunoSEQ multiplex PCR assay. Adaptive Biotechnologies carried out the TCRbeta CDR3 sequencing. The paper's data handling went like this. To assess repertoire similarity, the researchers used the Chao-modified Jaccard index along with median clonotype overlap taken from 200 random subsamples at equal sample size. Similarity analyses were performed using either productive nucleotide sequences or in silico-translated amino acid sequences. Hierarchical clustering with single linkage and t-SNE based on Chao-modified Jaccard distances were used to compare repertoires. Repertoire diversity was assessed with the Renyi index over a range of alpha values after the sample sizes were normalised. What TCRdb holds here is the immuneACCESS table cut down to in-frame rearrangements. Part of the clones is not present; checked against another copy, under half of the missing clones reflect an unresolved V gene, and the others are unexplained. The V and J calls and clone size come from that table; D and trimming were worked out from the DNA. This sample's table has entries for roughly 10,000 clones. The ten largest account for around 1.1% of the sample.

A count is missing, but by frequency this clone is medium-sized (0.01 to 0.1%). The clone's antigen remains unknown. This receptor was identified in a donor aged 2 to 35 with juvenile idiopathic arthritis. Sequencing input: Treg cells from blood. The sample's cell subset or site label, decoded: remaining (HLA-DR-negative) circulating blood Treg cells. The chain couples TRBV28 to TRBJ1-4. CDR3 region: CASSFVGINEKLFF.